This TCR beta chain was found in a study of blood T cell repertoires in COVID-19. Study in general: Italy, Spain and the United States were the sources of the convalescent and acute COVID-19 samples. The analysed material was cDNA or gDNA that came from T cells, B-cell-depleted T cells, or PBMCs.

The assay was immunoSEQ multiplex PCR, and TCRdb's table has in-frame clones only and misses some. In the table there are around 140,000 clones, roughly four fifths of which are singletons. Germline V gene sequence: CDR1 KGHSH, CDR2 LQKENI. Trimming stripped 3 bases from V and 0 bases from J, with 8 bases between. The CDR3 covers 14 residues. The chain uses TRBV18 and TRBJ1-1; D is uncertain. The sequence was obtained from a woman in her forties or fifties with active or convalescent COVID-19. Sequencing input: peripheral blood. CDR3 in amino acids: CASSPTNMNTEAFF. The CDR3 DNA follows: TGTGCCAGCTCACCTACTAATATGAACACTGAAGCTTTCTTT.